The clone carrying this T cell receptor beta chain was observed a handful of times. These data belong to a study of early T cells in non-severe SARS-CoV-2 infection. This CDR3 comprises 17 residues. Per germline, CDR1 DFQATT and CDR2 SNEGSKA (reference sequence). The ends were cut back, 0 bases at V and 0 bases at J, with 12 bases in the middle. Individual cDNA molecules each received unique molecular identifiers attached to them. One entry per CDR3 protein results from TCRdb running MiXCR on the 5' RACE reads. The sample holds approximately 60,000 distinct CDR3 sequences, over 9.5% seen once. The J gene is TRBJ1-6, the V gene TRBV20-1; the D gene is possibly TRBD1 (5 bases). This clonotype was sampled from an adult who was a healthcare worker with PCR-confirmed SARS-CoV-2 infection or an uninfected control (not recorded which). Material: whole blood. The CDR3 sequence: CSARDSGRGSYNSPLHF. In DNA, the CDR3 is TGCAGTGCTAGAGATAGTGGGAGGGGCTCCTATAATTCACCCCTCCACTTT.